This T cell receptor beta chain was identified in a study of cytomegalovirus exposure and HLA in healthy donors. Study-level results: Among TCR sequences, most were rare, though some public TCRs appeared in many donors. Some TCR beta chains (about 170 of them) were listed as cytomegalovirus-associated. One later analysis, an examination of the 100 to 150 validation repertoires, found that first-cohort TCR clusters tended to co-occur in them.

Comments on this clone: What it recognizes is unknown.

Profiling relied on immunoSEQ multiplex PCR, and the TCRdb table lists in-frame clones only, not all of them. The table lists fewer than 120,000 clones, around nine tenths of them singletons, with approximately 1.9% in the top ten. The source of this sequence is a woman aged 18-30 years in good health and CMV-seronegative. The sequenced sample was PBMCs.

The CDR3 region has the DNA TGTGCCAGCAGCGCCGGACTGTCTGGGGCCAACGTCCTGACTTTC. It encodes CASSAGLSGANVLTF. The V and J genes are TRBV6-4 and TRBJ2-6; tentative D call: TRBD2 (5 bases). Germline CDR1 and CDR2: MRHNA and SNTAGT. The CDR3 has 15 amino acids. Between the trimmed V and J ends, which lost 6 bases and 1 base, there was a span of 10 bases.